Ten or more counts support the clone carrying this TCR beta chain. The CDR3 sequence is 13 residues long. Trimming removed 7 bases from V and 0 bases from J; junction bases left unmatched: 2. The germline CDR1 and CDR2 sequences are SQVTM and ANQGSEA. One entry per CDR3 protein results from TCRdb running MiXCR on the 5' RACE reads. This sample has a few hundred thousand distinct CDR3 sequences; roughly 18% occur once, and the top ten carry about 12%. This entry comes from a study of identical twins. The V and J genes are TRBV29-1 and TRBJ1-1; 10 bases match TRBD1. The sequence was obtained from a man aged 45-60 years in good health. Sequenced: naive T cells sorted from blood. The CDR3 nucleotides are TGCAGCGGACAGGGGGCGGTGAACACTGAAGCTTTCTTT. Its translation: CSGQGAVNTEAFF. Together with reference TRBV29-1 and TRBJ1-1, the CDR3 gives the full variable domain: SAVISQKPSRDICQRGTSLTIQCQVDSQVTMMFWYRQQPGQSLTLIATANQGSEATYESGFVIDKFPISRPNLTFSTLTVSNMSPEDSSIYLCSGQGAVNTEAFFGQGTRLTVV.